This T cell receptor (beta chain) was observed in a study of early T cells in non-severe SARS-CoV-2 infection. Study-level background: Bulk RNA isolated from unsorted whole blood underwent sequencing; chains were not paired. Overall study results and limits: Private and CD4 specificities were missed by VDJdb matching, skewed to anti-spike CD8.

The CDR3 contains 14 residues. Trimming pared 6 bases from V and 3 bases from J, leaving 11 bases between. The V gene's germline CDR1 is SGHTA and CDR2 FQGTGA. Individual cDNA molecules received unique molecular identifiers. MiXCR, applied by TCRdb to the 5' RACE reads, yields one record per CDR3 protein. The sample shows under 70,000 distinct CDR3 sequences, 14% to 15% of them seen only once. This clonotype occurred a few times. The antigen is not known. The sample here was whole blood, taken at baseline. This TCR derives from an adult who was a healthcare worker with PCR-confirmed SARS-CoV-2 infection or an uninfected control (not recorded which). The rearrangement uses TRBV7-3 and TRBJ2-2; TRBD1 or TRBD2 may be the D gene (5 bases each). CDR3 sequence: CASRSREHTGELFF. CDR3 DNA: TGTGCCAGCAGGTCCAGGGAGCACACCGGGGAGCTGTTTTTT.